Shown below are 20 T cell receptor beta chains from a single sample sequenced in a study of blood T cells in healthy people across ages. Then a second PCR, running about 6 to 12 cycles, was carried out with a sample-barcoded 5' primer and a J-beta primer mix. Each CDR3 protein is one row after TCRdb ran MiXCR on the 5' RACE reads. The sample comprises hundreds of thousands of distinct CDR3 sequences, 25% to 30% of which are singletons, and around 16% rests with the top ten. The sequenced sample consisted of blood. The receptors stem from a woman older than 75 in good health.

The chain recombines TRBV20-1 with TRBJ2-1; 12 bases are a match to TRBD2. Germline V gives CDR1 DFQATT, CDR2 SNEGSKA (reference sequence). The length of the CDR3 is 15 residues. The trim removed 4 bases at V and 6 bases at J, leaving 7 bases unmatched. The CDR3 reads CSAKDPGLAGNEQFF. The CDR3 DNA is TGCAGTGCTAAAGATCCGGGACTAGCGGGCAATGAGCAGTTCTTC.

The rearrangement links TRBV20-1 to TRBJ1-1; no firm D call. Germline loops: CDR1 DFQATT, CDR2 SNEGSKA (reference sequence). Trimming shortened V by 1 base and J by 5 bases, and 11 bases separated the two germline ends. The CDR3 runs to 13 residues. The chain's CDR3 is CSARGGYGTEAFF. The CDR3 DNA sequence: TGCAGTGCTAGAGGAGGGTACGGGACTGAAGCTTTCTTT.

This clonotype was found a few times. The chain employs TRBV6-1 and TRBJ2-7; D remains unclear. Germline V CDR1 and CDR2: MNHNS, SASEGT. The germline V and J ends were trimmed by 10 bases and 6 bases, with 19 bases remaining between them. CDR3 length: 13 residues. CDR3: CATITGLTLEQYF. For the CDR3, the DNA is TGTGCCACAATTACCGGGCTCACCCTCGAGCAGTACTTC.

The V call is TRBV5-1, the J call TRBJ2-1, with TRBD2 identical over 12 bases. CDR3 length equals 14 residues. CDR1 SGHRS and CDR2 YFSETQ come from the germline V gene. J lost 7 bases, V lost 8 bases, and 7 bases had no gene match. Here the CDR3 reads CASWLAGGLNEQFF. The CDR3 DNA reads TGCGCCAGTTGGCTAGCGGGGGGGCTGAATGAGCAGTTCTTC.

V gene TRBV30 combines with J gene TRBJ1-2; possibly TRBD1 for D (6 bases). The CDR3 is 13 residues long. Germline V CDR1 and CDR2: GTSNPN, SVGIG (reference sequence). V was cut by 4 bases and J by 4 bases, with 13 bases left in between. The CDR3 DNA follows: TGTGCCTGGACTTTGGACAGTTCCTATGGCTACACCTTC. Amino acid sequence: CAWTLDSSYGYTF.

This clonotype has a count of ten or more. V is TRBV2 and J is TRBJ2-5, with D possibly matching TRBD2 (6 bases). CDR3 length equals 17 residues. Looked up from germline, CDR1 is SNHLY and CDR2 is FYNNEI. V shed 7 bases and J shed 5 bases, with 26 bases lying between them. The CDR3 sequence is CASKEMEGRLSRETQYF. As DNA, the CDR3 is TGTGCCAGCAAAGAAATGGAGGGACGTCTCTCCCGTGAGACCCAGTACTTC.

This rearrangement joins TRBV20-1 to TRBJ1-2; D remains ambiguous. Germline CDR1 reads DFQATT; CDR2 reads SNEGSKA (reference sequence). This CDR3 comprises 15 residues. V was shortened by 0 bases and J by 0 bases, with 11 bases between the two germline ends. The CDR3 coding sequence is TGCAGTGCTAGAGACCCTCGGTTAGCTAACTATGGCTACACCTTC. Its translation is CSARDPRLANYGYTF.

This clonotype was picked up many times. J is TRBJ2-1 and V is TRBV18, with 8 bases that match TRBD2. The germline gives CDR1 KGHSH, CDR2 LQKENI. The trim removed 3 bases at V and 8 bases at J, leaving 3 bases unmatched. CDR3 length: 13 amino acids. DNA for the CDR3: TGTGCCAGCTCACCGGGACTAGTCGATGAGCAGTTCTTC. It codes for CASSPGLVDEQFF.

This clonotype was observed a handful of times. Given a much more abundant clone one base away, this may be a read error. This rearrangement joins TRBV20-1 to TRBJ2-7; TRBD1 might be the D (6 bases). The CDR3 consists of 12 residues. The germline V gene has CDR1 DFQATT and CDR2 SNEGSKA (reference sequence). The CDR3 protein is CRVRGGPYEQYF. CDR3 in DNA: TGCAGGGTACGAGGGGGACCCTACGAGCAGTACTTC.

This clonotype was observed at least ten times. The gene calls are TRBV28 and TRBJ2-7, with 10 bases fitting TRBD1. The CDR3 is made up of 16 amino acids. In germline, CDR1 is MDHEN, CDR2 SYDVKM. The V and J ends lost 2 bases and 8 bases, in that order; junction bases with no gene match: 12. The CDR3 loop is CASSLRGGTGATKQYF. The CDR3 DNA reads TGTGCCAGCAGTTTACGGGGCGGGACAGGGGCTACCAAGCAGTACTTC.

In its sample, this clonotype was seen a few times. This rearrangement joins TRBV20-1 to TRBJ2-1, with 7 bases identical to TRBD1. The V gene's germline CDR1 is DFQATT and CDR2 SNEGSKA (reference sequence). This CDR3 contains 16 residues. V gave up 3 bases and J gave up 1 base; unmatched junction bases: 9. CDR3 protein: CSASPRTGPSYNEQFF. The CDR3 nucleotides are TGCAGTGCTAGTCCTCGGACAGGCCCTTCCTACAATGAGCAGTTCTTC.

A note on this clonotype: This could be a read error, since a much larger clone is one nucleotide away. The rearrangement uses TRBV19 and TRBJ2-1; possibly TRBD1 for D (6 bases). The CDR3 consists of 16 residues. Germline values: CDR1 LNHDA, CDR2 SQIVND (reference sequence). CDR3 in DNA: TGTGCCAGTAGTAAAAACAGGGCTAGCTCCTACAATGAGCGGTTCTTC. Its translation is CASSKNRASSYNERFF.

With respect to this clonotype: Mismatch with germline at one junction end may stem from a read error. Here the CDR3 DNA reads TGTGCCAGCAATATACTTCCCTCCTACGGGCAGTACTTC. Amino acids: CASNILPSYGQYF. This chain joins TRBV6-6 and TRBJ2-7; no reliable D call. There are 13 residues in the CDR3. CDR1 is MNHNY, CDR2 SVGAGI, per germline (reference sequence).

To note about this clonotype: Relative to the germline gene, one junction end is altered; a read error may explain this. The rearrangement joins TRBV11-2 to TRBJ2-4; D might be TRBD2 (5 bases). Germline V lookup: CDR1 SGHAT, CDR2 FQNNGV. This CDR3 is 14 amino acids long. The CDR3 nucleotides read TGTGCCAGCAGCTTCGGGGTTACTATCTACGAGCAGTGCTTC. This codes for CASSFGVTIYEQCF.

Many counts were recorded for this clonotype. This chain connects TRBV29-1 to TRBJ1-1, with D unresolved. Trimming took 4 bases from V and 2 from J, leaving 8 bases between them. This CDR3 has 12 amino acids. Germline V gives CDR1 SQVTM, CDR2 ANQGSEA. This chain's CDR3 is CSVGGVNTEAFF. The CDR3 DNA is TGCAGCGTTGGGGGAGTTAACACTGAAGCTTTCTTT.

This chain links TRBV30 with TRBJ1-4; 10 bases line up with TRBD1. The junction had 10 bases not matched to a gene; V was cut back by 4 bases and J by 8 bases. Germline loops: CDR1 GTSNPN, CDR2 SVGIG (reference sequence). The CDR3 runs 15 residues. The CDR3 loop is CAWTPGQGNGEKLFF. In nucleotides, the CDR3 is TGTGCCTGGACCCCGGGACAGGGGAATGGGGAAAAACTGTTTTTT.

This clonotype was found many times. The chain's CDR3 is CSARGSSGGERDTQYF. CDR3 sequence (DNA): TGCAGTGCTAGAGGGAGTAGCGGGGGGGAAAGGGATACGCAGTATTTT. The J gene is TRBJ2-3, the V gene TRBV20-1, with 11 bases aligning to TRBD2. V was clipped by 1 base and J by 6 bases; unmatched bases: 9. CDR1 and CDR2 (germline): DFQATT, SNEGSKA (reference sequence). This CDR3 contains 16 residues.

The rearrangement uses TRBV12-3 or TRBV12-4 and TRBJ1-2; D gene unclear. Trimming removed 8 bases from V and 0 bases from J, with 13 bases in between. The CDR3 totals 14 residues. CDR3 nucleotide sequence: TGTGCCAGCGGGCGAGGCCAGGCTAACTATGGCTACACCTTC. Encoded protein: CASGRGQANYGYTF.

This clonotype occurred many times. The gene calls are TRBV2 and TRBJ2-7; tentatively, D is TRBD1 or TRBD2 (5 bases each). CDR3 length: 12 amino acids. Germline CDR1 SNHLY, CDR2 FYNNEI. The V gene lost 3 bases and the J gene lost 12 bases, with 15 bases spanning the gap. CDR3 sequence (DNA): TGTGCCAGCAGTGATAATGGGGACCACGGGTACTTC. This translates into CASSDNGDHGYF. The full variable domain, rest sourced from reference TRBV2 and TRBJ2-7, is EPEVTQTPSHQVTQMGQEVILRCVPISNHLYFYWYRQILGQKVEFLVSFYNNEISEKSEIFDDQFSVERPDGSNFTLKIRSTKLEDSAMYFCASSDNGDHGYFGPGTRLTVT.

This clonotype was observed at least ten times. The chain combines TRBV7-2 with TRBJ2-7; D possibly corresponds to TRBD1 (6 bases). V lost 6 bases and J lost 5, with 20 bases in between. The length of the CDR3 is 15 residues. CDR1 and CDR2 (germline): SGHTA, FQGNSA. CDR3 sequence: CASRNNRDIGDEQYF. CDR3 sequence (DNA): TGTGCCAGCAGAAATAACCGGGACATCGGCGACGAGCAGTACTTC.